These 7 T cell receptor beta chains originate from one sample sequenced in a study of T cells in Graves' hyperthyroidism and ophthalmopathy. TCR beta CDR3 region amplification was performed from RNA transcripts. The HTBI primer set served for first-round RT-PCR of the TCR CDR3. TCRdb ran MiXCR on the multiplex PCR reads and lists one entry per CDR3 protein. The table includes approximately 640,000 distinct CDR3 sequences, around 15% detected once. Sequencing was performed on blood. These receptors all come from a man aged 45-65 years with Graves' hyperthyroidism.

This clonotype has only a few counts. The V call is TRBV5-6, the J call TRBJ2-1; 7 bases line up with TRBD1. The CDR3 loop spans 19 amino acids. Germline lookup yields CDR1 SGHDT and CDR2 YYEEEE. The J segment lost 8 bases and the V segment lost 0 bases, leaving 20 bases of the junction unmatched. CDR3: CASSLGLNRGSSSVDEQFF. The CDR3 nucleotides are TGTGCCAGCAGCTTGGGGTTGAACAGGGGCTCGAGTAGTGTCGATGAGCAGTTCTTC.

This clonotype showed up many times. The CDR3 reads CASSPSGTQRISNQPQHF. CDR3 in DNA: TGTGCCAGCAGTCCCTCCGGGACTCAAAGGATTAGCAATCAGCCCCAGCATTTT. The J gene is TRBJ1-5, the V gene TRBV6-1; maybe TRBD1 (5 bases). The CDR3 has 18 residues. The germline V gene has CDR1 MNHNS and CDR2 SASEGT. V was cut by 5 bases and J by 0 bases, with 20 bases left in between.

To note about this clonotype: Since a much larger clone is just one base distant, this may be a read error. No conserved phenylalanine or tryptophan ends this CDR3, so it is likely a read error. This rearrangement joins TRBV11-2 to TRBJ1-2; TRBD1 might be the D (5 bases). From germline, CDR1 is SGHAT and CDR2 FQNNGV. CDR3 length equals 15 residues. The V and J ends lost 5 bases and 8 bases respectively, with 21 bases between them. The chain's CDR3 is CASSPTRGRRIGYTL. The CDR3 DNA follows: TGTGCCAGCAGCCCCACCCGGGGGAGGCGCATAGGCTACACCCTC.

Ten or more counts support this clonotype. The chain employs TRBV6-5 and TRBJ2-7, with a possible D match to TRBD2 (5 bases). In germline, CDR1 is MNHEY, CDR2 SVGAGI. This CDR3 region has 15 residues. V lost 0 bases, J lost 4 bases, and 13 bases lay in between. The CDR3 region is CASSYSVSGSYEQYF. DNA for the CDR3: TGTGCCAGCAGTTACTCGGTCTCGGGATCATACGAGCAGTACTTC.

This clonotype occurred many times. The chain joins TRBV28 to TRBJ1-5; D unclear. The CDR3 runs 16 residues. Germline-derived CDR1 and CDR2 are MDHEN and SYDVKM. The ends were cut back, 2 bases at V and 4 bases at J, with 15 bases in the middle. The CDR3 is CASSLRSVRINQPQHF. The DNA for the CDR3 is TGTGCCAGCAGTTTAAGAAGCGTACGAATTAATCAGCCCCAGCATTTT. The whole variable domain, filled in from reference TRBV28 and TRBJ1-5, reads DVKVTQSSRYLVKRTGEKVFLECVQDMDHENMFWYRQDPGLGLRLIYFSYDVKMKEKGDIPEGYSVSREKKERFSLILESASTNQTSMYLCASSLRSVRINQPQHFGDGTRLSIL.

In this sample, this clonotype turned up many times. The chain employs TRBV30 and TRBJ2-5, with 15 bases lining up with TRBD2. The CDR3 is 17 amino acids. Germline V lookup: CDR1 GTSNPN, CDR2 SVGIG (reference sequence). J lost 4 bases, V lost 3 bases, and 9 bases had no gene match. CDR3 sequence reads: CAWSHGLAGGPGETQYF. CDR3 DNA sequence: TGTGCCTGGAGCCATGGACTAGCGGGAGGGCCTGGAGAGACCCAGTACTTC.

The DNA for the CDR3 is TGTGCCAGCAGCTCCGACGGGAGGCCAGCCTACGAGCAGTACTTC. This codes for CASSSDGRPAYEQYF. The genes are TRBV11-2 and TRBJ2-7; TRBD2 matches at 7 bases. V was clipped by 4 bases and J by 2 bases; unmatched bases: 8. The CDR3 spans 15 residues. Germline V gene lookup returns CDR1 SGHAT and CDR2 FQNNGV.